The 10 T cell receptor beta chains reported below all come from one sample, sequenced in a study of CD8 T cells in ankylosing spondylitis. TCRdb ran MiXCR on the 5' RACE reads and lists one entry per CDR3 protein. The table lists approximately 350,000 distinct CDR3 sequences, roughly 20% of them singletons. The specimen sequenced was blood, either unsorted or a sorted T cell fraction (not recorded which). The receptors shown here come from a male donor with ankylosing spondylitis or in good health (not recorded which).

The V gene is TRBV29-1, the J gene TRBJ2-2; D unclear. The length of the CDR3 is 13 residues. From germline, CDR1 is SQVTM and CDR2 ANQGSEA. V was cut by 8 bases and J by 0 bases, with 10 bases left in between. In DNA form, the CDR3 reads TGCAGCTGCGAGCCCCCGAACACCGGGGAGCTGTTTTTT. Translating it yields CSCEPPNTGELFF.

CDR3 DNA sequence: TGTGCCAGCAGCCCCTGGGACAGGGCTAACGAGCAGTACTTC. Translating gives CASSPWDRANEQYF. V is TRBV7-8 and J is TRBJ2-7, with 9 bases lining up with TRBD1. Trimming removed 5 bases from V and 5 bases from J; junction bases left unmatched: 7. The CDR3 covers 14 residues. Germline values: CDR1 SGHVS, CDR2 FQNEAQ.

The gene calls are TRBV3-1 and TRBJ2-5; 8 bases map to TRBD2. This CDR3 region has 14 residues. Per the germline V gene, CDR1 is LGHDT and CDR2 is YNNKEL (reference sequence). The V segment lost 4 bases and the J segment 4 bases; nucleotides outside the gene matches: 5. CDR3 region: CASSRGLAAETQYF. The CDR3 DNA is TGTGCCAGCAGCCGCGGACTAGCTGCAGAGACCCAGTACTTC.

The V call is TRBV7-2, the J call TRBJ2-1; TRBD2 matches 9 bases. Germline-derived CDR1 and CDR2 are SGHTA and FQGNSA. With 2 bases clipped from V and 3 bases from J, the junction kept 2 bases outside the gene matches. This CDR3 has 15 residues. CDR3 residues: CASSLLAGFYNEQFF. The DNA for the CDR3 is TGTGCCAGCAGCTTACTAGCGGGGTTCTACAATGAGCAGTTCTTC.

The rearrangement joins TRBV21-1 to TRBJ2-4; the table calls TRBD1, which could not be checked here. TRBV21-1 is given as a pseudogene. The CDR3 consists of 17 residues. The CDR3 bases are TGTGCCAGCAGCAAACCGGGACAGGGAATAGCCAAAAACATTCAGTACTTC. Translation: CASSKPGQGIAKNIQYF.

The chain uses TRBV6-6 and TRBJ2-5, with D possibly being TRBD1 (5 bases). This CDR3 comprises 13 residues. Germline CDR1 MNHNY, CDR2 SVGAGI (reference sequence). V was shortened by 5 bases and J by 2 bases, with 9 bases between the two germline ends. Written as DNA, the CDR3 is TGTGCCAGCAGTAGGTACAGGCAAGAGACCCAGTACTTC. Translating it yields CASSRYRQETQYF.

This clonotype was observed a few times. The genes are TRBV27 and TRBJ2-2; TRBD1 aligns across 9 bases. The germline gives CDR1 MNHEY, CDR2 SMNVEV (reference sequence). The CDR3 consists of 15 residues. Germline trimming cut 6 bases from V and 4 bases from J; bases unmatched to any gene: 6. DNA for the CDR3: TGTGCCAGCAGCGGACAGGGGATGGGCACCGGGGAGCTGTTTTTT. It codes for CASSGQGMGTGELFF.

A few counts support this clonotype. This chain joins TRBV29-1 and TRBJ2-5; perhaps TRBD1 as D (6 bases). Germline-derived CDR1 and CDR2 are SQVTM and ANQGSEA. The CDR3 has 15 amino acids. Trimming shortened V by 1 base and J by 1 base, and 13 bases separated the two germline ends. CDR3 amino acids: CSVEATGYIQETQYF. Written as DNA, the CDR3 is TGCAGCGTTGAAGCTACAGGGTACATCCAAGAGACCCAGTACTTC.

This clonotype was counted only a few times. The V and J genes are TRBV5-1 and TRBJ2-3, with TRBD1 matching 8 bases. V was clipped by 1 base and J by 11 bases; unmatched bases: 3. CDR1 is SGHRS and CDR2 is YFSETQ in the germline V gene. This CDR3 contains 12 residues. The CDR3 DNA is TGCGCCAGCAGCTTGAACAGGGGGATGCAGTATTTT. This gives the protein CASSLNRGMQYF.

The sample holds one count of this clonotype. The chain employs TRBV6-2 or TRBV6-3 and TRBJ1-4; TRBD1 is a possible D gene (6 bases). Germline-derived CDR1 and CDR2 are MNHEY and SVGEGT. CDR3 size: 15 residues. V was trimmed by 5 bases and J by 7 bases, leaving 17 bases between them. CDR3 in amino acids: CASSPPTGAFEKLFF. The CDR3 DNA follows: TGTGCCAGCAGTCCCCCCACGGGGGCGTTTGAAAAACTGTTTTTT.